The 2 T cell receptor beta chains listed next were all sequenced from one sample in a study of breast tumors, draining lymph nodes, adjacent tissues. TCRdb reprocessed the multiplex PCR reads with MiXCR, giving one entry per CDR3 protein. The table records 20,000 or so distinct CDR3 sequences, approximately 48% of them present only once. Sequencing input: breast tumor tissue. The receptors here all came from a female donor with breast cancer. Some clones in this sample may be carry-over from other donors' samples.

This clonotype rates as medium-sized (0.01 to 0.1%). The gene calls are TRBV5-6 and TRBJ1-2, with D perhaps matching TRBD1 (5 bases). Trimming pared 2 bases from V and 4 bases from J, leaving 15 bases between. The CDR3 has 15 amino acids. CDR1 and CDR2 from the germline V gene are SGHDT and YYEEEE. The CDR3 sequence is CASSFRGDKFYGYTF. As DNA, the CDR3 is TGTGCCAGCAGCTTTAGAGGGGATAAATTCTATGGCTACACCTTC.

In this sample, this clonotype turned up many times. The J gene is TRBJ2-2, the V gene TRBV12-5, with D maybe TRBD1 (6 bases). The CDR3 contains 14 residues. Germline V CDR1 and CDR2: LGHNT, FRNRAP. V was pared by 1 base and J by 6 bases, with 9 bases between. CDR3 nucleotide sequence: TGTGCTAGTGGTTTGGGGACAGAGTCCGGGGAGCTGTTTTTT. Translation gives CASGLGTESGELFF. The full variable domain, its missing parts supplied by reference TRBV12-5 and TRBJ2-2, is DARVTQTPRHKVTEMGQEVTMRCQPILGHNTVFWYRQTMMQGLELLAYFRNRAPLDDSGMPKDRFSAEMPDATLATLKIQPSEPRDSAVYFCASGLGTESGELFFGEGSRLTVL.